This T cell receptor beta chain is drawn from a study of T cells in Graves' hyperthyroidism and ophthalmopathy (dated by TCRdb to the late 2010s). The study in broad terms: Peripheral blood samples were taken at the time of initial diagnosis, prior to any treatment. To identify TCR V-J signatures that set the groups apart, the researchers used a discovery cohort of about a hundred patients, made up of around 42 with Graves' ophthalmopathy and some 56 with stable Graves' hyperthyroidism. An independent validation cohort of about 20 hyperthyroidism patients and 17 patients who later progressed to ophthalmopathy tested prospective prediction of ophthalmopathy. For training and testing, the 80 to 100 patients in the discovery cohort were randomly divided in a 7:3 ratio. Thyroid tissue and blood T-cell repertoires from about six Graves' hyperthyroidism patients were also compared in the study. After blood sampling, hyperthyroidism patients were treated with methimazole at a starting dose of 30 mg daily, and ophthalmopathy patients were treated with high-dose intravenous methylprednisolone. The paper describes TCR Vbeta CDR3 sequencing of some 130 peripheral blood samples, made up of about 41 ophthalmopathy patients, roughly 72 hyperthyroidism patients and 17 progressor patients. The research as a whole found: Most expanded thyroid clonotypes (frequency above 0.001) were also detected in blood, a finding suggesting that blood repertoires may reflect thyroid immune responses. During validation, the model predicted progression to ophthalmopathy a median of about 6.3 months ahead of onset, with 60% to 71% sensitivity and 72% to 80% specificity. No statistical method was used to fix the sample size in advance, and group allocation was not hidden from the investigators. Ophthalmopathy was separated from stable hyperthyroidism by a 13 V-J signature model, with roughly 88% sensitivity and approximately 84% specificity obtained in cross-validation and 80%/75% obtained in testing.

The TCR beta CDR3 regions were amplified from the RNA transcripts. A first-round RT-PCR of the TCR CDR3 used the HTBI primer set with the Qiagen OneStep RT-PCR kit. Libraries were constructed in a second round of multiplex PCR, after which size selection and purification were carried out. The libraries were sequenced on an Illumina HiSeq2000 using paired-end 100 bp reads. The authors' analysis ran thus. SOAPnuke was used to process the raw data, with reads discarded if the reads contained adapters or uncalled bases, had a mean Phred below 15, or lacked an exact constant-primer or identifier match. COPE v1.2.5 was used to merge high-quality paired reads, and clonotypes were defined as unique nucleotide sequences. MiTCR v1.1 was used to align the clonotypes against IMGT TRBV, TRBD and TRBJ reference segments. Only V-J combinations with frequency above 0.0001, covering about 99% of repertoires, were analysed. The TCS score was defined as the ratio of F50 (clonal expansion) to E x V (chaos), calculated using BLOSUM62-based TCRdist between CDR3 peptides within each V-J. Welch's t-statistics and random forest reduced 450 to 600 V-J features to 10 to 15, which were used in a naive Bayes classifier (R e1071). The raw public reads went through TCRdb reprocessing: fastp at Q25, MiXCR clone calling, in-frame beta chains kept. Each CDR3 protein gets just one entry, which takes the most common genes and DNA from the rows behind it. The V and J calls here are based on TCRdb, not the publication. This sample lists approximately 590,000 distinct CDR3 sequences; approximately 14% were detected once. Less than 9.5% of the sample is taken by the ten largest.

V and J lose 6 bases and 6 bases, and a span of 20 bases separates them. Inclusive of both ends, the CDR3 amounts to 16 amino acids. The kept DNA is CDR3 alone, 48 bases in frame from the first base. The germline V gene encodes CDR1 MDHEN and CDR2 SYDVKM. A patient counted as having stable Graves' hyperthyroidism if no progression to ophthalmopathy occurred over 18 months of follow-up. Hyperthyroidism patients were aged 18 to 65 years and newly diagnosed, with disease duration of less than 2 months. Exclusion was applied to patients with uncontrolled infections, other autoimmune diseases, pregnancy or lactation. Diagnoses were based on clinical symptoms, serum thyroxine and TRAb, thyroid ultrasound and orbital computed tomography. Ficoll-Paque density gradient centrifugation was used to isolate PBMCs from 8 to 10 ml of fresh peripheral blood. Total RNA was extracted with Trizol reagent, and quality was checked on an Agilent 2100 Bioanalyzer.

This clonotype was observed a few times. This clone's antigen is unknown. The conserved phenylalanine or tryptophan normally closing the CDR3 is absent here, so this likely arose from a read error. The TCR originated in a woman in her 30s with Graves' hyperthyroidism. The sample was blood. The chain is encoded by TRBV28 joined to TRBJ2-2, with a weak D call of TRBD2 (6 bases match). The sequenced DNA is TGTGCCAGCAGCCCGCTTACCGGGAGTGGGGCCGGGGAGCTGTTTCTT. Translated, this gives CASSPLTGSGAGELFL.